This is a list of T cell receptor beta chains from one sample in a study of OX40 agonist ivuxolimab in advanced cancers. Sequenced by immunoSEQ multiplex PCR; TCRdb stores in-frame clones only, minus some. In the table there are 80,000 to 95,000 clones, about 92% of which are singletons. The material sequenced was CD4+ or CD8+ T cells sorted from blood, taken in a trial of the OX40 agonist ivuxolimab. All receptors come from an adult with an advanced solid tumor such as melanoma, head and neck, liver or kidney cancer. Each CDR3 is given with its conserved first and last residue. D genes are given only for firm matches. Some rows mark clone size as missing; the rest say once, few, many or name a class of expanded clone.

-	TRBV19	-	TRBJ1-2	CASSINSDLYGYTF	TGTGCCAGTAGTATTAACAGCGACTTATATGGCTACACCTTC
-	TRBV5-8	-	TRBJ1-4	CASSSGVEKLFF	TGTGCCAGCAGCTCAGGGGTGGAAAAACTGTTTTTT
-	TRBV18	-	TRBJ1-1	CASSLQSYEAFF	TGTGCCAGCTCACTACAATCATATGAAGCTTTCTTT
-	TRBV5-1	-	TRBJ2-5	CASSLAFRVGSGQETQYF	TGCGCCAGCAGCTTGGCGTTCAGGGTGGGTAGCGGCCAAGAGACCCAGTACTTC
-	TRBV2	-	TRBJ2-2	CASSGVVPNTGELFF	TGTGCCAGCAGTGGGGTAGTTCCGAACACCGGGGAGCTGTTTTTT
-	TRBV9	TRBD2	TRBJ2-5	CASSATSWTGETQYF	TGTGCCAGCAGCGCGACTAGCTGGACGGGGGAGACCCAGTACTTC
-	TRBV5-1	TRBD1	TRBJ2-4	CASSRGDRAKNIQYF	TGCGCCAGCAGCCGAGGGGACAGAGCCAAAAACATTCAGTACTTC
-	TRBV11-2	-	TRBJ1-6	CASSLGPAPLHF	TGTGCCAGCAGCTTAGGGCCAGCACCCCTCCACTTT
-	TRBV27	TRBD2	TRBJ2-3	CASSLLLAGGTDTQYF	TGTGCCAGCAGTTTATTACTAGCGGGGGGAACAGATACGCAGTATTTT
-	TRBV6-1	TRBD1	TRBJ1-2	CASSEAWTGTGYTF	TGTGCCAGCAGTGAAGCCTGGACAGGAACTGGCTACACCTTC
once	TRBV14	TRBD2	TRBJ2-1	CASSPPGLAYNEQFF	TGTGCCAGCAGCCCCCCGGGACTAGCGTACAATGAGCAGTTCTTC
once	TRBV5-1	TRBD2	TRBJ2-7	CASSFSGESYEQYF	TGCGCCAGCAGCTTTAGCGGGGAGAGCTACGAGCAGTACTTC
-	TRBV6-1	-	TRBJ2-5	CASSEVGRVETQYF	TGTGCCAGCAGTGAAGTTGGAAGAGTGGAGACCCAGTACTTC
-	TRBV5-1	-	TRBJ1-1	CASSLRQGVEAFF	TGCGCCAGCAGCTTGCGTCAGGGTGTTGAAGCTTTCTTT
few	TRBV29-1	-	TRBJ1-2	CSVGPNYGYTF	TGCAGCGTCGGACCGAACTATGGCTACACCTTC
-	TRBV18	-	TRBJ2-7	CASSPPGASSYEQYF	TGTGCCAGCTCACCACCAGGGGCCAGCTCCTACGAGCAGTACTTC
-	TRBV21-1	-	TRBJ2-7	CASSKLTPPYEQYF	TGTGCCAGCAGCAAATTGACCCCCCCTTACGAGCAGTACTTC
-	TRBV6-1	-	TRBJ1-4	CASSEGPEKLFF	TGTGCCAGCAGTGAGGGACCCGAAAAACTGTTTTTT
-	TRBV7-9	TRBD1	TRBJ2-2	CASNGQGNTGELFF	TGTGCCAGCAACGGACAGGGGAACACCGGGGAGCTGTTTTTT
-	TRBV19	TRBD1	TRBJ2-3	CARGGQGVTDTQYF	TGTGCCAGAGGGGGACAGGGGGTCACAGATACGCAGTATTTT
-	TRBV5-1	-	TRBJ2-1	CASSRAGTDYNEQFF	TGCGCCAGCAGCAGGGCGGGGACAGACTACAATGAGCAGTTCTTC
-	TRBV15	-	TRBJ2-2	CATSTRTPGNTGELFF	TGTGCCACCAGCACCAGGACGCCTGGGAACACCGGGGAGCTGTTTTTT
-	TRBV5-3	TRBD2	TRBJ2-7	CARSKPTGGICYEQYF	TGTGCCAGAAGCAAGCCGACCGGGGGGATATGCTACGAGCAGTACTTC
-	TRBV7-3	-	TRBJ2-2	CASRGPGTGELFF	TGTGCCAGCAGGGGCCCGGGCACCGGGGAGCTGTTTTTT
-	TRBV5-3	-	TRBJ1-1	CARTLLVRLSKSEAFF	TGTGCCAGAACCTTGCTTGTACGGCTTTCTAAGTCGGAAGCTTTCTTT
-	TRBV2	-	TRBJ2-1	CASSDLGQGNNEQFF	TGTGCCAGCAGTGATCTGGGCCAGGGGAACAATGAGCAGTTCTTC
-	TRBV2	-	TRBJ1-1	CASSEVAGNTEAFF	TGTGCCAGCAGTGAGGTGGCGGGTAACACTGAAGCTTTCTTT
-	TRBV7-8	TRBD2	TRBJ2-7	CASSLSGNSYEQYF	TGTGCCAGCAGCCTTAGCGGGAACTCCTACGAGCAGTACTTC
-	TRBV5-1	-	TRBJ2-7	CASSLAAGPHEQYF	TGCGCCAGCAGCTTGGCCGCGGGGCCCCACGAGCAGTACTTC
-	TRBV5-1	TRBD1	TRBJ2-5	CASSLGQGETQYF	TGCGCCAGCAGCTTAGGACAGGGGGAGACCCAGTACTTC
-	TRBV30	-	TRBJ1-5	CAWSTPGTQTQPQHF	TGTGCCTGGAGTACACCCGGGACCCAAACCCAGCCCCAGCATTTT
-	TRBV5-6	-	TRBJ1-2	CASSGLRPLYGYTF	TGTGCCAGCAGCGGCCTGAGGCCCCTCTATGGCTACACCTTC
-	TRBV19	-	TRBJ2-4	CASSKPGTTQDIQYF	TGTGCCAGTAGTAAGCCCGGGACGACCCAAGACATTCAGTACTTC
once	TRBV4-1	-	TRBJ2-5	CASSQDRVGGGRETQYF	TGCGCCAGCAGCCAAGATCGTGTAGGAGGGGGTAGAGAGACCCAGTACTTC
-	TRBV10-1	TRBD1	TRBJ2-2	CASPTDRGVNTGELFF	TGCGCCAGCCCTACCGACAGGGGTGTAAACACCGGGGAGCTGTTTTTT
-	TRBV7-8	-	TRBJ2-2	CASSPFRVIAGTNTGELFF	TGTGCCAGCAGCCCCTTCAGGGTTATCGCGGGAACGAACACCGGGGAGCTGTTTTTT
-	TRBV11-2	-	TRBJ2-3	CASSLGSRGTSQDTQYF	TGTGCCAGCAGCTTAGGGAGTAGGGGGACATCTCAAGATACGCAGTATTTT
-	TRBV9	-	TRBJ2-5	CASSVAGTQEGTQYF	TGTGCCAGCAGCGTAGCTGGGACCCAAGAGGGGACCCAGTACTTC
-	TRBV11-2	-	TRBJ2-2	CASSLVVTLGPGELFF	TGTGCCAGCAGCTTAGTGGTGACGCTAGGTCCCGGGGAGCTGTTTTTT
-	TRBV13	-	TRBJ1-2	CASSVRGQTVNYGYTF	TGTGCCAGCAGCGTGAGGGGCCAGACAGTTAACTATGGCTACACCTTC
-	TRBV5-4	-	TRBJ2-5	CASSWGRLQETQYF	TGTGCCAGCAGCTGGGGTCGACTTCAAGAGACCCAGTACTTC
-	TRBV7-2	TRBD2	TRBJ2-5	CASSLAGLAANQETQYF	TGTGCCAGCAGCTTAGCGGGGCTAGCGGCTAACCAAGAGACCCAGTACTTC
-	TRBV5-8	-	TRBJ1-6	CASSPQWGTGNSPLHF	TGTGCCAGCAGCCCCCAATGGGGGACTGGGAATTCACCCCTCCACTTT
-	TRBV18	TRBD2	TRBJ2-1	CASSLGTSGSYNEQFF	TGTGCCAGCTCACTTGGGACTAGCGGCTCCTACAATGAGCAGTTCTTC
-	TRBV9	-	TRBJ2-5	CASSVGNGRTSETQYF	TGTGCCAGCAGCGTAGGGAACGGCCGCACCTCGGAGACCCAGTACTTC
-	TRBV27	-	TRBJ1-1	CASSFNRAGTEAFF	TGTGCCAGCAGTTTTAACAGGGCGGGCACTGAAGCTTTCTTT
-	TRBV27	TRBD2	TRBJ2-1	CASSTGLAAYNEQFF	TGTGCCAGCAGTACGGGACTAGCGGCCTACAATGAGCAGTTCTTC
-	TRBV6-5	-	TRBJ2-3	CASSYSRLAEQYF	TGTGCCAGCAGTTACTCGCGGCTAGCCGAGCAGTATTTT
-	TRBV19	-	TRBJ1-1	CASSTRRSDSGNTEAFF	TGTGCCAGTAGTACCCGCCGAAGCGATAGTGGTAACACTGAAGCTTTCTTT